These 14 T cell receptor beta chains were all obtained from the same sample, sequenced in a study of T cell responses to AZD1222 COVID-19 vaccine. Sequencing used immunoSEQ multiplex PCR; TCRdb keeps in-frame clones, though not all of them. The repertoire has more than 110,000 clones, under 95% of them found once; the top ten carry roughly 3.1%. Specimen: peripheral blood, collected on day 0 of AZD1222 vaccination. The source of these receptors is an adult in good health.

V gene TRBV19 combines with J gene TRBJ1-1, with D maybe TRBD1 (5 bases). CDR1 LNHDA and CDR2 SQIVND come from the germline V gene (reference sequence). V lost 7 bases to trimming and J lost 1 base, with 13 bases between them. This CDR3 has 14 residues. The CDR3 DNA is TGTGCCAGTAAAAGGGACTCTCAGAACACTGAAGCTTTCTTT. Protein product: CASKRDSQNTEAFF.

CDR3 DNA sequence: TGTGCCAGCAGCCAAGCGGAAGGGTCAACTAATGAAAAACTGTTTTTT. Amino acids: CASSQAEGSTNEKLFF. This sequence joins TRBV4-2 and TRBJ1-4; D remains ambiguous. The CDR3 sequence is 16 residues long. Trimming pared 1 base from V and 0 bases from J, leaving 9 bases between. CDR1 LGHNA and CDR2 YNFKEQ come from the germline V gene.

CDR3 amino acids: CASSLEPGLAAMEQYF. DNA of the CDR3: TGCGCCAGCAGCTTGGAACCGGGACTAGCGGCGATGGAGCAGTACTTC. V is TRBV5-1 and J is TRBJ2-7; 11 nucleotides match TRBD2. This CDR3 is built from 16 residues. Germline trimming cut 0 bases from V and 7 bases from J; bases unmatched to any gene: 9. Germline V gene lookup returns CDR1 SGHRS and CDR2 YFSETQ.

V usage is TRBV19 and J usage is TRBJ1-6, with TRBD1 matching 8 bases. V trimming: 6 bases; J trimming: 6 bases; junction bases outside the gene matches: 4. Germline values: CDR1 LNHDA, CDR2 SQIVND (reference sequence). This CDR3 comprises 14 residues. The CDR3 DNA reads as TGTGCCAGTAGCACAGGGGGGGTTAATTCACCCCTCCACTTT. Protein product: CASSTGGVNSPLHF.

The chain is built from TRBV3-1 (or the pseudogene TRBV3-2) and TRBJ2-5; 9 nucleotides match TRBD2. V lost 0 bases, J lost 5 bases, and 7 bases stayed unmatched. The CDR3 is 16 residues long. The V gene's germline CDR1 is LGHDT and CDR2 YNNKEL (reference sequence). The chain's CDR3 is CASSQESGRMGETQYF. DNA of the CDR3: TGTGCCAGCAGCCAAGAAAGCGGGAGGATGGGGGAGACCCAGTACTTC.

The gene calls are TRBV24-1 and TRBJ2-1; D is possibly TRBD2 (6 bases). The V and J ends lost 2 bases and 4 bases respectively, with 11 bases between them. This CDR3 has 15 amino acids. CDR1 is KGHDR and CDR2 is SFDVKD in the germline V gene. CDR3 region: CATSDSTTRYNEQFF. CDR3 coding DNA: TGTGCCACCAGTGATTCCACGACTAGGTACAATGAGCAGTTCTTC.

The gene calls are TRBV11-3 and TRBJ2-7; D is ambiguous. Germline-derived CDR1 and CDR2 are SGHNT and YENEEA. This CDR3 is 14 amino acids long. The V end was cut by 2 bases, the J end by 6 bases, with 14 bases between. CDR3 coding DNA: TGTGCCAGCAGCTTAACAGCAGGCTTAGGCGAGCAGTACTTC. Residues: CASSLTAGLGEQYF.

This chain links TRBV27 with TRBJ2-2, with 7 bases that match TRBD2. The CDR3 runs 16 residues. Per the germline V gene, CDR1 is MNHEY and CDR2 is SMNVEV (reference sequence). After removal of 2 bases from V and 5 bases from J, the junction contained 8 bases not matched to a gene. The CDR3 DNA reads TGTGCCAGCAGTTTACGGTCGGGGGGAGCTACCGGGGAGCTGTTTTTT. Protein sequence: CASSLRSGGATGELFF.

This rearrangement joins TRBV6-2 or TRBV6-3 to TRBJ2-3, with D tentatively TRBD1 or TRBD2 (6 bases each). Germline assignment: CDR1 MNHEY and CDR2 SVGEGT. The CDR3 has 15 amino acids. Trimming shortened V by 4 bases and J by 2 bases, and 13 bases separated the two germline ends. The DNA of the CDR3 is TGTGCCAGCAGTTTTACGGGGGCGGTCACAGATACGCAGTATTTT. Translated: CASSFTGAVTDTQYF.

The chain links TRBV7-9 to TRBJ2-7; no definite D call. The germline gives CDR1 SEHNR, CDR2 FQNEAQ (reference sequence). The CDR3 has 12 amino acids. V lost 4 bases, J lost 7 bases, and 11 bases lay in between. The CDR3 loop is CASSSGPGEQYF. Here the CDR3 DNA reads TGTGCCAGCAGCTCCGGGCCCGGAGAGCAGTACTTC.

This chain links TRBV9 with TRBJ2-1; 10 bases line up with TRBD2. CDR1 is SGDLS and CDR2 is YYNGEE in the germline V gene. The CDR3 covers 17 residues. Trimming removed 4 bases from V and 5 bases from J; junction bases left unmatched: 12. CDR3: CASSPRGLAATDNEQFF. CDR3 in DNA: TGTGCCAGCAGCCCTAGAGGACTAGCGGCCACTGACAATGAGCAGTTCTTC.

The DNA for the CDR3 is TGTGCTAGTGGTTTGGGACAGGGGGCTGTCTCTGGGGCCAACGTCCTGACTTTC. Encoded protein: CASGLGQGAVSGANVLTF. This sequence joins TRBV12-5 and TRBJ2-6, with TRBD1 identical over 10 bases. V gave up 1 base and J gave up 0 bases; unmatched junction bases: 3. The CDR3 has 18 residues. Germline V CDR1 and CDR2: LGHNT, FRNRAP.

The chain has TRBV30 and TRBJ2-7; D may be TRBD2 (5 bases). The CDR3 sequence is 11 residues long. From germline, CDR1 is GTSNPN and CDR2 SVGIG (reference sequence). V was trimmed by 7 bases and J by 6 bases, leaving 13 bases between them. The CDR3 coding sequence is TGTGCCTTCCTCCGCCGGGGCGAGCAGTACTTC. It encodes CAFLRRGEQYF.

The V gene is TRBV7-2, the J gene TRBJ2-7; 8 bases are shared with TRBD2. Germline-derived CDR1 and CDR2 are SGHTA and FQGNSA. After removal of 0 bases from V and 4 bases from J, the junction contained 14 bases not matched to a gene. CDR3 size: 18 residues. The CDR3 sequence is CASSLAFGGRSRVYEQYF. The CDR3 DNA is TGTGCCAGCAGCTTAGCTTTTGGCGGGAGGTCACGGGTATACGAGCAGTACTTC. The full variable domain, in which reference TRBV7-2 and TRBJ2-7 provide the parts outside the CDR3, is GAGVSQSPSNKVTEKGKDVELRCDPISGHTALYWYRQSLGQGLEFLIYFQGNSAPDKSGLPSDRFSAERTGGSVSTLTIQRTQQEDSAVYLCASSLAFGGRSRVYEQYFGPGTRLTVT.